This TCR beta chain was profiled in a study of T cell responses to AZD1222 COVID-19 vaccine. Study outcomes and limitations: Epitopes outside B.1.351 and B.1.1.7 mutated regions reportedly drew nearly half of spike TCRs. Possibly, clonal diversity was underestimated; donors were largely white British and included more females.

With regard to this clone: Its target is unknown.

Trimming took 0 bases from V and 5 from J; bases not matched to a gene: 9. The germline V gene encodes CDR1 SGHNT and CDR2 YYREEE (reference sequence). This CDR3 region has 16 residues. This table comes from immunoSEQ multiplex PCR, and its TCRdb copy is limited to in-frame clones, with some not included. Of some 130,000 clones in the sample, 80% to 90% were seen once. The sequence derives from an adult in good health. V usage is TRBV5-4 and J usage is TRBJ2-5; 8 nucleotides agree with TRBD1. The material sequenced was peripheral blood, taken on day 0 of AZD1222 vaccination. The CDR3 DNA reads TGTGCCAGCAGCTTGGAGGGGCAGGGGGCGTGGGAGACCCAGTACTTC. Encoded protein: CASSLEGQGAWETQYF.